This record looks at one T cell receptor (beta chain) sequence and its context. Its target is not known. A modified ARM-PCR protocol with three rounds of nested PCR amplified TCRbeta. TCRdb independently ran MiXCR on the multiplex PCR reads; one entry per CDR3 protein. This sample has approximately 110,000 distinct CDR3 sequences; roughly 77% occur once, and the top ten carry 30% to 45%. This sample's RNA came from whole unsorted tissue. This sample stems from a study of tumor and adjacent non-tumor tissue in lung cancer. Looking at the study overall: Samples averaged about 3.8 million productive TCRbeta reads each.

V gave up 5 bases and J gave up 10 bases; unmatched junction bases: 19. The CDR3 is made up of 16 amino acids. In germline, CDR1 is MNHNY, CDR2 SVGAGI (reference sequence). Regarding the study as a whole: Compared with tumor, normal lung showed significantly lower TCR diversity.

The V call is TRBV6-6, the J call TRBJ1-2; 7 bases line up with TRBD1. The receptor comes from a woman aged 55 to 70 with non-small cell lung cancer. Sequencing used lung tumor tissue. CDR3 DNA: TGTGCCAGCAGTCTCACGAGGACAGGCCCCTTATTAGACTACACCTTC. This gives the protein CASSLTRTGPLLDYTF.